A selection of T cell receptor beta chains follows, all from one sample in a study of human T cells and chemical hapten exposure. TCRdb reprocessed the 5' RACE reads with MiXCR, giving one entry per CDR3 protein. The sample includes 110,000 or so distinct CDR3 sequences, roughly 19% seen only once; the top ten take around 2.8%. The receptors originated from a human donor in good health. CDR3s include the opening cysteine and the closing phenylalanine or tryptophan. D genes are given only for firm matches. Size is stated for part of the rows, as once, few or many counts, or as a class when the clone is expanded.

CDR3 DNA	CDR3 protein	clone size	V gene	J gene	D gene
TGTGCCAGCAGCTTAACAACTAATGAAAAACTGTTTTTT	CASSLTTNEKLFF	few	TRBV7-9	TRBJ1-4	-
TGTGCCAGCAGCCCCCGACAGGCGACCTTAACCGGGCAGTACTTC	CASSPRQATLTGQYF	few	TRBV12-3/TRBV12-4	TRBJ2-7	-
TGCAGTGCTAGCGCGACCTCCTACGAGCAGTACTTC	CSASATSYEQYF	few	TRBV20-1	TRBJ2-7	-
TGTGCCATCAGTGAGTCAGAAGGGAAGGTCTGGAATGAGCAGTTCTTC	CAISESEGKVWNEQFF	few	TRBV10-3	TRBJ2-1	-
TGCGCCAGCTCCCTTGATAGGGGCACTGAAGCTTTCTTT	CASSLDRGTEAFF	many	TRBV4-1	TRBJ1-1	-
TGCAGCGACTCTTTCCAGGGGGCCAATGAGCAGTTCTTC	CSDSFQGANEQFF	many	TRBV29-1	TRBJ2-1	TRBD1
TGTGCCACCAGCAGACGGGACAGGGGGACACCCCTCCACTTT	CATSRRDRGTPLHF	-	TRBV15	TRBJ1-6	TRBD1
TGCGCCAGCAGTAGGGACAGTCGCACAGATACGCAGTATTTT	CASSRDSRTDTQYF	many	TRBV10-1	TRBJ2-3	TRBD1
TGCGCCAGCAGCCAAGGGCAGGGGCCGAACACCGGGGAGCTGTTTTTT	CASSQGQGPNTGELFF	few	TRBV4-1	TRBJ2-2	-
TGTGCCAGCAGCTTAGAGGCGGATACCCTAATCAGCTATGGCTACACCTTC	CASSLEADTLISYGYTF	few	TRBV13	TRBJ1-2	-
TGCAGCGTGGGAGAAGGGGGGAGCTATGGCTACACCTTC	CSVGEGGSYGYTF	-	TRBV29-1	TRBJ1-2	-
TGCAGTGCTGTATTCCGGGCCTCTGGAAACACCATATATTTT	CSAVFRASGNTIYF	-	TRBV20-1	TRBJ1-3	-
TGTGCCAGCACTCAGGGCAGGTACTCCTACGAGCAGTACTTC	CASTQGRYSYEQYF	few	TRBV27	TRBJ2-7	-
TGCAGCGTTGGAATACGGGTAGATGGCTACACCTTC	CSVGIRVDGYTF	-	TRBV29-1	TRBJ1-2	-
TGCGCCAGCAGTAGGGAGGCCGCCTCCTACAATGAGCAGTTCTTC	CASSREAASYNEQFF	few	TRBV10-2	TRBJ2-1	-
TGTGCCAGCAGCCAAGGGAGGACTAGCGGGAGATGGGATACGCAGTATTTT	CASSQGRTSGRWDTQYF	-	TRBV4-2	TRBJ2-3	TRBD2
TGTGCCAGCAGTTTAGTACTGGGGCGGGAAGAGCAGTACTTC	CASSLVLGREEQYF	few	TRBV12-3/TRBV12-4	TRBJ2-7	-
TGCAGTGCCAGGAGTAGGCCGGGACGGTACACTGAAGCTTTCTTT	CSARSRPGRYTEAFF	-	TRBV20-1	TRBJ1-1	-
TGTGCCAGCAGCCAAGATGGAAGTCTAGCGGGAGCTGAGCAGTTCTTC	CASSQDGSLAGAEQFF	many	TRBV4-2	TRBJ2-1	TRBD2
TGCGCCAGCAGCTTACACACAGATACGCAGTATTTT	CASSLHTDTQYF	-	TRBV5-1	TRBJ2-3	-
TGCAGTGCTAGATACATCCTAGAGCTGAACACTGAAGCTTTCTTT	CSARYILELNTEAFF	-	TRBV20-1	TRBJ1-1	-
TGTGCCAGCACCATTGGACAGGGGCTCTCCTACGAGCAGTACTTC	CASTIGQGLSYEQYF	few	TRBV28	TRBJ2-7	TRBD1
TGCAGTGCCAGCCCGGACGGACGCAATCAGCCCCAGCATTTT	CSASPDGRNQPQHF	few	TRBV20-1	TRBJ1-5	-
TGTGCCAGCAGCAAAGCTAGACTGGCTACCTACGAGCAGTACTTC	CASSKARLATYEQYF	-	TRBV21-1	TRBJ2-7	-
TGTGCCAGCAGCCACCGGGAAGGCTACGAGCAGTACTTC	CASSHREGYEQYF	many	TRBV6-5	TRBJ2-7	-
TGTGCCAGCAGCTTAGGCAGTAGCCGGTCCTACGAGCAGTACTTC	CASSLGSSRSYEQYF	-	TRBV7-2	TRBJ2-7	-
TGCAGCGCGACAGGGAATTACAATGAGCAGTTCTTC	CSATGNYNEQFF	few	TRBV29-1	TRBJ2-1	TRBD1
TGCGCCAGCAGCCAAGTCAGGGTGATAGGGAATTCACCCCTCCACTTT	CASSQVRVIGNSPLHF	few	TRBV4-1	TRBJ1-6	-
TGTGCCAGCAGCCGGGACAGCACAGATACGCAGTATTTT	CASSRDSTDTQYF	many	TRBV7-3	TRBJ2-3	-
TGTGCCAGCAGTGCAGGGGGCTCTTTTCAGCCCCAGCATTTT	CASSAGGSFQPQHF	-	TRBV2	TRBJ1-5	TRBD1
TGTGCCACCAGCAGAGTTCACCAAGATGAAAAACTGTTTTTT	CATSRVHQDEKLFF	many	TRBV15	TRBJ1-4	-
TGTGCCAGCAGTCTAACCAGGGAGTCACCTGAAGCTTTCTTT	CASSLTRESPEAFF	few	TRBV12-3/TRBV12-4	TRBJ1-1	-
TGTGCCAGCAGGGCAGGAGATGAGCAGTTCTTC	CASRAGDEQFF	few	TRBV12-3/TRBV12-4	TRBJ2-1	-
TGTGCCAGCAGTTCTGCGGGTCGCGGCACTGAAGCTTTCTTT	CASSSAGRGTEAFF	-	TRBV25-1	TRBJ1-1	-
TGCAGTGCTAGACCACTAGCGGGAGGTTTAAATGAGCAGTTCTTC	CSARPLAGGLNEQFF	-	TRBV20-1	TRBJ2-1	TRBD2
TGTGCCAGCAGGGACAGTCCCTACAATGAGCAGTTCTTC	CASRDSPYNEQFF	-	TRBV25-1	TRBJ2-1	-
TGTGCCAGCAGCACTCCGACAGGGCAGAGTGGCTACACCTTC	CASSTPTGQSGYTF	-	TRBV11-1	TRBJ1-2	TRBD1
TGTGCCAGCAGTTTAGATAGAGGGCGGCCCCAGCATTTT	CASSLDRGRPQHF	-	TRBV12-3/TRBV12-4	TRBJ1-5	-
TGTGCCAGTAGTGCCTCAGGGTCCTCTGGGGCCAACGTCCTGACTTTC	CASSASGSSGANVLTF	few	TRBV19	TRBJ2-6	-
TGTGCCAGCACTCCCTGGACTAGCGGCACAGATACGCAGTATTTT	CASTPWTSGTDTQYF	-	TRBV12-3/TRBV12-4	TRBJ2-3	TRBD2
TGTGCCAGCAGTCGAAACCCAGCGCTCTACGAGCAGTACTTC	CASSRNPALYEQYF	-	TRBV13	TRBJ2-7	-
TGTGCCAGCAGTTTTCTACTAGCGGGAGGGCCAACCGGGGAGCTGTTTTTT	CASSFLLAGGPTGELFF	few	TRBV12-3/TRBV12-4	TRBJ2-2	TRBD2
TGTGCCAGCAGTTTAATCCGAGGGACGTCCTACGAGCAGTACTTC	CASSLIRGTSYEQYF	few	TRBV12-3/TRBV12-4	TRBJ2-7	-
TGTGCCAGCAGCAGGACAGTAACTCTTGGGGGGCAGTACTTC	CASSRTVTLGGQYF	-	TRBV12-3/TRBV12-4	TRBJ2-7	-
TGTGCCAGCAGTTCCGGGACAGCGCGTAGTCGTAACGAGCAGTACTTC	CASSSGTARSRNEQYF	-	TRBV28	TRBJ2-7	TRBD1
TGTGCCAGCAGTTTAGTCCCCCTAGGACTAGCGGGAGGGCGAGAGCAGTTCTTC	CASSLVPLGLAGGREQFF	few	TRBV12-3/TRBV12-4	TRBJ2-1	TRBD2
TGTGCCAGCAGCCAGGAGGGTAGCAATCAGCCCCAGCATTTT	CASSQEGSNQPQHF	-	TRBV7-9	TRBJ1-5	-
TGCGCCAGCAGCCACCTTCTCCGGACTAGGCGGGCCGAGGCCACGCAGTATTTT	CASSHLLRTRRAEATQYF	-	TRBV4-1	TRBJ2-3	TRBD2
TGTGCCAGCAGAACCCAAGAGACCCAGTACTTC	CASRTQETQYF	-	TRBV12-3/TRBV12-4	TRBJ2-5	-
TGCGCCAGCAGAGGGACTGACTACAATGAGCAGTTCTTC	CASRGTDYNEQFF	-	TRBV10-2	TRBJ2-1	-
TGTGCCAGCAGTTCGACAGGGGAGCTCCACTTT	CASSSTGELHF	-	TRBV7-8	TRBJ1-6	TRBD1
TGCAGTGTGGGCGGGAGCACAGATACGCAGTATTTT	CSVGGSTDTQYF	many	TRBV20-1	TRBJ2-3	-
TGTGCCAGCAGTTTCGCCGGGACAGCAGAAAAACTGTTTTTT	CASSFAGTAEKLFF	-	TRBV27	TRBJ1-4	TRBD1
TGTGCCAGCAGTTCACAGGGGGCTGGGGCCAAAAACATTCAGTACTTC	CASSSQGAGAKNIQYF	-	TRBV28	TRBJ2-4	TRBD1
TGTGCCAGCAGCTTAGCCCTTGGGGAGCTGTTTTTT	CASSLALGELFF	few	TRBV7-2	TRBJ2-2	-
TGTGCCAGCAGACAGACGGACAGGGGGATATTAACTAATGAAAAACTGTTTTTT	CASRQTDRGILTNEKLFF	-	TRBV12-3/TRBV12-4	TRBJ1-4	TRBD1
TGTGCCAGCAGTCGGGACAGAAAAGAGACCCAGTACTTC	CASSRDRKETQYF	-	TRBV12-3/TRBV12-4	TRBJ2-5	TRBD1
TGCGCCAGCAGCCAGCCGGGTAGGGGGGACGAGCAGTACTTC	CASSQPGRGDEQYF	-	TRBV4-1	TRBJ2-7	-
TGTGCCAGCAGTCCTCAGAGTAGCTCCTACGAGCAGTACTTC	CASSPQSSSYEQYF	-	TRBV28	TRBJ2-7	-
TGTGCCAGTTTAGCGGGAGTTGGCACCGGGGAGCTGTTTTTT	CASLAGVGTGELFF	few	TRBV2	TRBJ2-2	TRBD2